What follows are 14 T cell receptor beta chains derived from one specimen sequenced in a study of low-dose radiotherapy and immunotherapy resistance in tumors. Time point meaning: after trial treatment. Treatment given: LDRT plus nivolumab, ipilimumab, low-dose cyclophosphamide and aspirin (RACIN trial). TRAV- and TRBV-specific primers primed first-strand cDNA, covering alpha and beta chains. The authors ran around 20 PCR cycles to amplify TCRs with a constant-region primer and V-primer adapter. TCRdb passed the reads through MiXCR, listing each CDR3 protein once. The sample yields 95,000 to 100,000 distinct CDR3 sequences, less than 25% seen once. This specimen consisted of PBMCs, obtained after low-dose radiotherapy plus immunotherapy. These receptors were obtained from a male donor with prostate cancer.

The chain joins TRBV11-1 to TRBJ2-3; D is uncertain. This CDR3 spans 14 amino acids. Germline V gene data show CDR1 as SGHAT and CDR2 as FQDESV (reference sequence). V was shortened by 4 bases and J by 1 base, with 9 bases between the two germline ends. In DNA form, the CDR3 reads TGTGCCAGCAGCTACAAACGGGGCACAGATACGCAGTATTTT. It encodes CASSYKRGTDTQYF.

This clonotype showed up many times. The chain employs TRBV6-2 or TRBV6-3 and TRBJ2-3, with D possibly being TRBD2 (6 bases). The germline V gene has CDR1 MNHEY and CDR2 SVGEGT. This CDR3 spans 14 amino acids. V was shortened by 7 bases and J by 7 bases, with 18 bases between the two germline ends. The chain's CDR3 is CASNREKRRHTQYF. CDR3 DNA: TGTGCCAGCAACCGGGAGAAGAGGCGGCATACGCAGTATTTT.

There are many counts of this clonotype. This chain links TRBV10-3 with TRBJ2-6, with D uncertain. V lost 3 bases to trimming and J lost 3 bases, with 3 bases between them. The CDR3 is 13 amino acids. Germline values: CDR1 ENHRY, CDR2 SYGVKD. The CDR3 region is CAISDHGANVLTF. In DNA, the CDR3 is TGTGCCATCAGTGACCATGGGGCCAACGTCCTGACTTTC.

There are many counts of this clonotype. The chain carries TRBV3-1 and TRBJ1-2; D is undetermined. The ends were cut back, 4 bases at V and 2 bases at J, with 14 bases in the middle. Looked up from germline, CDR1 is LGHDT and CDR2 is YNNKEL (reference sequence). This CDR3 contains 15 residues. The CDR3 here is CASSPILQLNYGYTF. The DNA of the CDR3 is TGTGCCAGCAGCCCCATCTTACAGCTGAACTATGGCTACACCTTC.

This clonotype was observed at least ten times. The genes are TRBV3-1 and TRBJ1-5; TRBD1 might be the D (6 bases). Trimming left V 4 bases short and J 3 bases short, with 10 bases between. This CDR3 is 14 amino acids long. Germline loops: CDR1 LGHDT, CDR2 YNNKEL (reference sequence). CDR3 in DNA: TGTGCCAGCAGCCCAGGGGCCTACAATCAGCCCCAGCATTTT. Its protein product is CASSPGAYNQPQHF.

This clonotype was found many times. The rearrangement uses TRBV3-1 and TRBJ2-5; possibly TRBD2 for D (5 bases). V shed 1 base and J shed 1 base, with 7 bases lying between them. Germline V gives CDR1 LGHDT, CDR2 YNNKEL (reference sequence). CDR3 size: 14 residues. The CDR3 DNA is TGTGCCAGCAGCCAAGGAGCGGTCCAAGAGACCCAGTACTTC. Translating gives CASSQGAVQETQYF.

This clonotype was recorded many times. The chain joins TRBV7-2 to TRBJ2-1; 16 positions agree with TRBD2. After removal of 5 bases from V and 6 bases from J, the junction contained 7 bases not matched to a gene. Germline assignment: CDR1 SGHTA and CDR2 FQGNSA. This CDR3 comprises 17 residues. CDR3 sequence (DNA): TGTGCCAGCAGCAGAGCCGGGACTAGCGGGGGGGTCAATGAGCAGTTCTTC. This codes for CASSRAGTSGGVNEQFF.

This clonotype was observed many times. The CDR3 spells CARKLRHGSKETQYF. CDR3 sequence (DNA): TGTGCCAGAAAGTTACGTCATGGGTCCAAAGAGACCCAGTACTTC. The chain has TRBV6-2 or TRBV6-3 and TRBJ2-5, with D unresolved. Germline V gene sequence: CDR1 MNHEY, CDR2 SVGEGT. This CDR3 region has 15 residues. Between the trimmed V and J ends, which lost 9 bases and 3 bases, there was a span of 20 bases.

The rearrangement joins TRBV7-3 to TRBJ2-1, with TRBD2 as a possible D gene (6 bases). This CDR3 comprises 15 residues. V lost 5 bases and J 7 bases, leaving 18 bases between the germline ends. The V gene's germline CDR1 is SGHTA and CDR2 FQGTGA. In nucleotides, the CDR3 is TGTGCCAGCAGCCCAACACCGGAGGGCTTAAATGAGCAGTTCTTC. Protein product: CASSPTPEGLNEQFF.

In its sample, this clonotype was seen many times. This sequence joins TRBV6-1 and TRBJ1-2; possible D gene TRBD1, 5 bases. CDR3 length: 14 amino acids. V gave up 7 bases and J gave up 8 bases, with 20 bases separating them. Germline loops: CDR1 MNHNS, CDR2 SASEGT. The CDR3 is CASMEGTGSRGYTF. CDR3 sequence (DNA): TGTGCCAGCATGGAAGGTACAGGATCGCGCGGCTACACCTTC.

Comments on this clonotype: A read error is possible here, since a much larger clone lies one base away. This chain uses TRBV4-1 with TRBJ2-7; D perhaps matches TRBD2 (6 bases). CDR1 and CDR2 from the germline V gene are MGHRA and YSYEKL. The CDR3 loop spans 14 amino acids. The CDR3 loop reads CASGQDGGWYEQYF. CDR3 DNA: TGCGCCAGCGGCCAAGATGGAGGGTGGTACGAGCAGTACTTC.

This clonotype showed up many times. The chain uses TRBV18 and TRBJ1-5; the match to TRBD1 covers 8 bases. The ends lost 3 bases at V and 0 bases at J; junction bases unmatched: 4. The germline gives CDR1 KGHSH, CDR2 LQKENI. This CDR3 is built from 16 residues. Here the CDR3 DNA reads TGTGCCAGCTCACCGGCGACAGGGGCTAGCAATCAGCCCCAGCATTTT. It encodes CASSPATGASNQPQHF.

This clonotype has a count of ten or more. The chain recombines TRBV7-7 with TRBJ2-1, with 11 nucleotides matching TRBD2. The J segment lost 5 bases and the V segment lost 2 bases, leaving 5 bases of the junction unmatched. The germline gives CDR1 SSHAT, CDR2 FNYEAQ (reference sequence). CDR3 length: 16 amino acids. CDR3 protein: CASSLLAGGIDNEQFF. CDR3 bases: TGTGCCAGCAGCTTATTAGCGGGGGGGATAGACAATGAGCAGTTCTTC.

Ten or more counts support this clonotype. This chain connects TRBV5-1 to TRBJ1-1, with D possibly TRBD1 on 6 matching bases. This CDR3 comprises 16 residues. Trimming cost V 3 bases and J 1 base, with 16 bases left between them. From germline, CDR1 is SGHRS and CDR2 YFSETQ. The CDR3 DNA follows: TGCGCCAGCAGCTCCGCCTCGGGGGGCGCGAACACTGAAGCTTTCTTT. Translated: CASSSASGGANTEAFF.